The following is a TCR beta chain sequence with its context. Its antigen remains unknown. Presence of unique molecular identifiers characterized the TCR beta cDNA libraries. Each batch of about 1 to 11 million T cells produced 450,000 to 500,000 cDNA molecules. Each CDR3 protein gets one entry after TCRdb re-called the PCR reads with MiXCR. The sample has 600,000 to 750,000 distinct CDR3 sequences; about 60% are singletons. This record comes from a study of post-analysis software for immune sequencing data. Study summary: Progressive-relapsing, secondary progressive and relapsing-remitting multiple sclerosis were among the disease courses included.

Regarding the study as a whole: Normalized Chao1 diversity in multiple sclerosis patients fell significantly below that of controls. The F measure placed samples prepared in the same batch into strongly shared clusters.

Material for sequencing was blood. The receptor comes from a girl aged 2-10 years with multiple sclerosis.

The CDR3 DNA reads TGTGCCACCAGCAGAGGGGCCTACGAGCAGTACTTC. As protein: CATSRGAYEQYF. The chain has TRBV15 and TRBJ2-7; D is unresolved. The germline V gene has CDR1 LNHNV and CDR2 YYDKDF (reference sequence). Deletions cut 1 base from V and 2 bases from J, with 3 bases between. The CDR3 has 12 residues.